Sequencing of this T cell receptor (beta chain) was carried out in a study of T-cell memory formation after mild COVID-19. Study-wide findings and caveats: Clones that contracted clustered mainly in CM and EM if CD4+ and in EMRA if CD8+.

Germline CDR1 and CDR2: LNHNV and YYDKDF (reference sequence). The CDR3 loop spans 15 amino acids. The ends were cut back, 3 bases at V and 5 bases at J, with 14 bases in the middle. A remark on this clonotype: Its antigen is unknown.

TCRdb analysed the 5' RACE reads with MiXCR anew, one entry per CDR3 protein. This table holds about half a million distinct CDR3 sequences, roughly 20% found once. The sample comprised PBMCs or a T cell subset sorted from them (not recorded which). This TCR derives from an adult woman who had mild COVID-19 (a few samples of this study predate the infection). Cell type and time point are not known. The J gene is TRBJ1-5, the V gene TRBV15; no clear D. CDR3 in amino acids: CATSSKEAGDQPQHF. The CDR3 DNA reads as TGTGCCACCAGCAGCAAGGAGGCTGGGGATCAGCCCCAGCATTTT.